This T cell receptor (beta chain) was identified during a study of metastatic and nonmetastatic thyroid tumors. Study at large: Comparison of repertoires was carried out across blood and tumor or nodule tissue from malignant and benign thyroid patients.

In its sample, this clone was seen many times. Treatment of any kind had been given to no patient before thyroid surgery. Germline V gene lookup returns CDR1 MNHEY and CDR2 SMNVEV (reference sequence). Trimming shortened V by 7 bases and J by 5 bases, and 14 bases separated the two germline ends. CDR3 length: 14 amino acids. TCRdb re-called the PCR reads through MiXCR. The data contain around 53,000 clones, 20% of them singletons. Sequenced material: blood. The chain uses TRBV27 and TRBJ2-2; D gene ambiguous. The clonotype comes from a female donor with papillary thyroid cancer or a benign thyroid nodule (not recorded which). Some clones in this sample may be carry-over from other donors' samples. The CDR3 nucleotides read TGTGCCAGCACACTTTACCCCGGTACCGGGGAGCTGTTTTTT. Residues: CASTLYPGTGELFF.